The 15 T cell receptor beta chains below all came from one sample that was sequenced in a study of vaccination and CD4 T cells after COVID-19. Sequenced with the Oncomine TCR Beta short-read assay was DNA taken from cultured CD4+ T cells. Genomic DNA was taken out of cultured CD4+ T cells by extraction. In TCRdb, the PCR reads were re-called with MiXCR into one record per CDR3 protein. The data show about 6,800 distinct CDR3 sequences, 35% seen once. The antigens for these receptors are not known. Treatment denoted: approximately 9-day PBMC culture with coronavirus spike peptide pools or control peptides (ViraFEST assay). Investigators obtained the unexposed donor's CD4+ T cells before the COVID-19 pandemic (2011-2018). Material for sequencing was CD4+ T cells from blood, cultured in vitro. Receptor source: a human donor in good health.

The chain recombines TRBV7-2 with TRBJ1-2, with unresolved D. Germline assignment: CDR1 SGHTA and CDR2 FQGNSA. Trimming removed 2 bases from V and 7 bases from J, with 11 bases in between. The CDR3 totals 13 residues. The chain's CDR3 is CASSLWALAGYTF. CDR3 in DNA: TGTGCCAGCAGCTTATGGGCCCTGGCTGGCTACACCTTC.

The chain has TRBV6-2 or TRBV6-3 and TRBJ2-3; D gene unclear. The CDR3 loop spans 15 amino acids. Germline CDR1 and CDR2: MNHEY and SVGEGT. V was clipped by 2 bases and J by 0 bases, with 9 bases between them. The CDR3 nucleotides read TGTGCCAGCAGTTACGGATCGGAAAGCACAGATACGCAGTATTTT. Residues: CASSYGSESTDTQYF.

The chain couples TRBV27 to TRBJ2-7, with D hard to call. There are 13 residues in the CDR3. Per germline, CDR1 MNHEY and CDR2 SMNVEV (reference sequence). Trimming removed 6 bases at V and 3 bases at J, with 12 bases between. CDR3 protein: CASSPTINYEQYF. DNA for the CDR3: TGTGCCAGCAGCCCAACTATCAACTACGAGCAGTACTTC.

A single count supports this clonotype. The rearrangement uses TRBV5-4 and TRBJ2-5; perhaps TRBD2 as D (6 bases). The CDR3 contains 13 residues. V lost 1 base and J lost 5, with 9 bases in between. Germline V gives CDR1 SGHNT, CDR2 YYREEE (reference sequence). The CDR3 region has the DNA TGTGCCAGCAGCTTGTCGGGGGTGGAGACCCAGTACTTC. Protein product: CASSLSGVETQYF.

This clonotype has more than one count but fewer than ten. The V call is TRBV6-5, the J call TRBJ1-2; D remains unclear. The CDR3 has 13 residues. The V end lost 0 bases, the J end lost 8 bases, and 10 bases lay between the germline ends. CDR1 is MNHEY and CDR2 is SVGAGI in the germline V gene. The CDR3: CASSYSNPRGYTF. The CDR3 nucleotides are TGTGCCAGCAGTTACTCCAACCCGAGGGGCTACACCTTC.

This clonotype was observed a few times. The chain is built from TRBV11-2 and TRBJ2-5, with TRBD2 matching over 7 bases. V trimming: 1 base; J trimming: 5 bases; junction bases outside the gene matches: 1. Germline loops: CDR1 SGHAT, CDR2 FQNNGV. The CDR3 contains 13 residues. The CDR3 DNA reads TGTGCCAGCAGCTTAGTGGGAGGGGAGACCCAGTACTTC. The encoded protein is CASSLVGGETQYF.

The table lists this clonotype with a few counts. The genes are TRBV11-2 and TRBJ2-2; tentatively, D is TRBD1 or TRBD2 (5 bases each). With 1 base removed from V and 5 bases from J, the gap between germline ends came to 11 bases. There are 15 residues in the CDR3. Germline-derived CDR1 and CDR2 are SGHAT and FQNNGV. The CDR3 loop reads CASSLGRGGTGELFF. For the CDR3, the DNA is TGTGCCAGCAGCTTAGGACGGGGCGGGACCGGGGAGCTGTTTTTT.

This clonotype turned up a few times. V usage is TRBV6-1 and J usage is TRBJ1-2, with no clear D. The CDR3 loop spans 12 amino acids. The germline gives CDR1 MNHNS, CDR2 SASEGT. V dropped 2 bases and J dropped 4 bases, with 5 bases sitting between them. CDR3 coding DNA: TGTGCCAGCAGTGAAAGTTCCTATGGCTACACCTTC. It specifies CASSESSYGYTF.

The genes are TRBV4-2 and TRBJ1-1; D call uncertain. V was cut by 0 bases and J by 0 bases, with 8 bases left in between. The CDR3 contains 15 residues. Per germline, CDR1 LGHNA and CDR2 YNFKEQ. CDR3 in amino acids: CASSQDPWVNTEAFF. In nucleotides, the CDR3 is TGTGCCAGCAGCCAAGATCCGTGGGTGAACACTGAAGCTTTCTTT.

V is TRBV9 and J is TRBJ1-1; no reliable D call. The V end lost 0 bases, the J end lost 6 bases, and 9 bases lay between the germline ends. Germline lookup yields CDR1 SGDLS and CDR2 YYNGEE. The CDR3 sequence is 13 residues long. The CDR3 DNA reads as TGTGCCAGCAGCGTAGATACTAGGTCTGAAGCTTTCTTT. Translation: CASSVDTRSEAFF.

The chain is built from TRBV24-1 and TRBJ2-2; 10 nucleotides line up with TRBD2. This CDR3 spans 16 amino acids. Germline V gene data show CDR1 as KGHDR and CDR2 as SFDVKD. The V segment lost 5 bases and the J segment 3 bases; nucleotides outside the gene matches: 5. In nucleotides, the CDR3 is TGTGCCACCAGTGGATGGACTAGCGGAGACACCGGGGAGCTGTTTTTT. Protein: CATSGWTSGDTGELFF.

This clonotype was found a few times. This chain joins TRBV5-5 and TRBJ1-5; D is unresolved. Trimming took off 0 bases at V and 7 bases at J, with 11 bases between the two ends. Germline V gene data show CDR1 as SGHKS and CDR2 as YYEKEE (reference sequence). This CDR3 is 14 amino acids long. Here the CDR3 reads CASSLGSDPQPQHF. The CDR3 DNA sequence: TGTGCCAGCAGCTTGGGGTCCGACCCCCAGCCCCAGCATTTT.

This clonotype occurred a few times. The chain couples TRBV7-2 to TRBJ2-2, with D possibly TRBD2 on 6 matching bases. The V and J ends lost 4 bases and 4 bases respectively, with 16 bases between them. The CDR3 has 16 residues. Germline loops: CDR1 SGHTA, CDR2 FQGNSA. The CDR3 here is CASSSQAGKRTGELFF. The CDR3 coding sequence is TGTGCCAGCAGCTCCCAGGCGGGGAAACGCACCGGGGAGCTGTTTTTT. Filled out from reference TRBV7-2 and TRBJ2-2, the complete variable domain reads GAGVSQSPSNKVTEKGKDVELRCDPISGHTALYWYRQSLGQGLEFLIYFQGNSAPDKSGLPSDRFSAERTGGSVSTLTIQRTQQEDSAVYLCASSSQAGKRTGELFFGEGSRLTVL.

The chain carries TRBV7-9 and TRBJ1-5; D gene ambiguous. V dropped 4 bases and J dropped 4 bases, with 17 bases sitting between them. Germline V lookup: CDR1 SEHNR, CDR2 FQNEAQ (reference sequence). The CDR3 runs to 16 residues. DNA for the CDR3: TGTGCCAGCAGCTCAGCCGAGACCTGGGGAAATCAGCCCCAGCATTTT. Translated: CASSSAETWGNQPQHF.

This clonotype has a handful of counts. This chain links TRBV6-1 with TRBJ1-2, with D hard to call. Germline loops: CDR1 MNHNS, CDR2 SASEGT. The V end lost 7 bases, the J end lost 4 bases, and 16 bases lay between the germline ends. The CDR3 is 14 amino acids. The CDR3 DNA sequence: TGTGCCAGCAAGGGAAATCAGGTTAGCTATGGCTACACCTTC. It codes for CASKGNQVSYGYTF.